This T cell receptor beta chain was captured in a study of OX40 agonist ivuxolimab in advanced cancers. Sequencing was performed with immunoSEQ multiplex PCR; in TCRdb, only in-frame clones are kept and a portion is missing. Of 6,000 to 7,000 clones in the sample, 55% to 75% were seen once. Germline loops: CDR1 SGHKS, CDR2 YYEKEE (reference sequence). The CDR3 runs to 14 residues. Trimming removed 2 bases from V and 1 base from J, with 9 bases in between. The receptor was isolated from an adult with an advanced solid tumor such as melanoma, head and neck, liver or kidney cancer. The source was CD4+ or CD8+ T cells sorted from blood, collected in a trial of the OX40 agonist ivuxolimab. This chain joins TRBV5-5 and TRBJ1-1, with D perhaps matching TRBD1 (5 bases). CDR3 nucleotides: TGTGCCAGCAGCTTCTCAGGGCGGAACACTGAAGCTTTCTTT. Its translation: CASSFSGRNTEAFF.